This entry features one T cell receptor (beta chain) sequence. Its antigen is unknown. This sample stems from a study of T cell responses to AZD1222 COVID-19 vaccine. Study-wide points: At baseline, just six AZD1222 recipients tested seropositive. Researchers took repertoire samples only after the peak T cell response had come. Mostly white British, mostly female donors; authors suggested clonal diversity may be underestimated.

Assay used: immunoSEQ multiplex PCR; TCRdb lists only in-frame clones, some missing. The table lists some 140,000 clones, roughly 93% of them singletons, with 0.85% to 0.95% in the top ten. The sequenced sample was peripheral blood, obtained on day 0 of AZD1222 vaccination. This clonotype originated in an adult in good health.

The CDR3 sequence is CASSYSNAQPQHF. The CDR3 DNA reads TGTGCCAGCAGTTACTCGAATGCTCAGCCCCAGCATTTT. The chain combines TRBV6-5 with TRBJ1-5; D not certain. Germline lookup yields CDR1 MNHEY and CDR2 SVGAGI. Deletions cut 0 bases from V and 6 bases from J, with 6 bases between. This CDR3 has 13 amino acids.